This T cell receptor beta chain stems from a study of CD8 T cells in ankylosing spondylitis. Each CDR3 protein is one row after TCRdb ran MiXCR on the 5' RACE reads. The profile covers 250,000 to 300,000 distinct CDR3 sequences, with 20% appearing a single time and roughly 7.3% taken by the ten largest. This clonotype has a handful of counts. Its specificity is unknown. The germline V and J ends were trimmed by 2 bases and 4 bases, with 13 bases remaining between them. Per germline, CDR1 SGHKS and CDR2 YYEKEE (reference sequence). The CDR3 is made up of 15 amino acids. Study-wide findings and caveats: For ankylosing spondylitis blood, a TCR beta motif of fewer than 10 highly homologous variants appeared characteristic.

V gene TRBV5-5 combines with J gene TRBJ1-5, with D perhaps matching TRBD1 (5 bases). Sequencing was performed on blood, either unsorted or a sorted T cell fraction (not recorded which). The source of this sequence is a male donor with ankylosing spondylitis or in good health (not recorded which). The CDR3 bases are TGTGCCAGCAGCTTTCATGACAGTAGGAATCAGCCCCAGCATTTT. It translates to CASSFHDSRNQPQHF.